Listed here is a single TCR beta chain. This record comes from a study of blood T cell repertoires in COVID-19. Study-level information: Acute and convalescent COVID-19 specimens originated in the United States, Italy and Spain.

TCRdb keeps only in-frame clones here, not all; method: immunoSEQ multiplex PCR. The sample shows hundreds of thousands of clones, approximately 80% of them seen only once. The CDR3 covers 16 residues. With 6 bases removed from V and 5 bases from J, the gap between germline ends came to 20 bases. Germline V gene data show CDR1 as MNHEY and CDR2 as SMNVEV (reference sequence). The participants were between roughly 18 and 100 years old and came from roughly 25 US areas. Within 2 weeks of study entry, exposed participants had contacted a PCR-confirmed or clinician-diagnosed COVID-19 case. The source of this sequence is a man in his forties or fifties who had been exposed to COVID-19. V and J are TRBV27 and TRBJ2-1; the D is unclear. Sequenced sample: PBMCs or T cells enriched from blood (not recorded which). As DNA, the CDR3 is TGTGCCAGCAGCTCCGCTAGTCTCTCCGTTAACAATGAGCAGTTCTTC. It is translated as CASSSASLSVNNEQFF.